This T cell receptor beta chain comes out of a study of T cells in localized non-small cell lung cancer. Produced via immunoSEQ multiplex PCR; TCRdb's table is partial and in-frame only. The sample consists of about 46,000 clones, around 81% of them appearing once. V dropped 7 bases and J dropped 0 bases, with 10 bases sitting between them. CDR1 is SGHRS, CDR2 YFSETQ, per germline. This CDR3 is built from 13 residues. This clone appeared once. Sequenced material: peripheral blood mononuclear cells, taken before any cancer treatment. This receptor was obtained from a man aged 40 to 69 with stage III lung adenocarcinoma. The V gene is TRBV5-1, the J gene TRBJ1-1, with a possible D match to TRBD1 (6 bases). This CDR3 reads CASGQFMNTEAFF. CDR3 bases: TGCGCCAGCGGACAGTTCATGAACACTGAAGCTTTCTTT.